The 11 T cell receptor beta chains below all came from one sample that was sequenced in a study of T cell clonality in common variable immunodeficiency. The repertoire was sequenced with immunoSEQ multiplex PCR; TCRdb's copy has only in-frame clones and lacks some. The repertoire shows tens of thousands of clones, none seen only once; the top ten take about 4.5%. Sequencing was done on a sample of peripheral blood mononuclear cells. Receptors were obtained from a person between 18 and 70 years old in good health.

In this sample, this clone turned up many times. Read data end 3 residues before the CDR3 end; the end is taken from the germline J gene. This chain joins TRBV20-1 and TRBJ2-3; D unclear. Per the germline V gene, CDR1 is DFQATT and CDR2 is SNEGSKA (reference sequence). The CDR3 is 14 residues long. The V and J ends lost 3 bases and 6 bases respectively, with 16 bases between them. The sequenced CDR3 bases are TGCAGTGCTAGTGCTCTAGTCCCCACGGATACG. It translates to CSASALVPTDT. The whole CDR3 protein is CSASALVPTDTQYF.

Many counts were recorded for this clone. CDR3 residues: CASSPRRVIDTEAFF. The CDR3 DNA, read in part, is TGTGCCAGCTCACCCCGGAGGGTTATCGACACTGAA. The chain couples TRBV18 to TRBJ1-1; D gene unclear. The sequenced fragment ends 3 residues before the CDR3 boundary, so the rest is inferred from the germline J gene. V shed 3 bases and J shed 3 bases, with 14 bases lying between them. The CDR3 has 15 residues. CDR1 and CDR2 (germline): KGHSH, LQKENI.

There are many counts of this clone. The CDR3 DNA, read in part, is TGTGCCAGCAGCTTAGCGGTACAGTCTAACTATGGC. Protein product: CASSLAVQSNYG. The full CDR3 protein is CASSLAVQSNYGYTF. The chain employs TRBV7-2 and TRBJ1-2; no reliable D call. The CDR3 end is not reached by the read, which stops 3 residues before it; the germline J gene fills it in. This CDR3 is built from 15 residues. CDR1 and CDR2 from the germline V gene are SGHTA and FQGNSA. Trimming shortened V by 0 bases and J by 0 bases, and 8 bases separated the two germline ends.

CDR3 DNA, as far as it was read: TGTGCCAGCAGCCAGGACAGATACGAG. Protein product: CASSQDRYE. The CDR3 reads in full as CASSQDRYEQYF. V gene TRBV5-8 combines with J gene TRBJ2-7; perhaps TRBD1 as D (6 bases). Read coverage stops 3 residues before the CDR3 terminus; the germline J gene supplies the remainder. This CDR3 region has 12 residues. Per germline, CDR1 SGHTS and CDR2 YDEGEE. Trimming pared 4 bases from V and 4 bases from J, leaving 9 bases between.

This clone was found many times. Read data end 3 residues before the CDR3 end; the end is taken from the germline J gene. The rearrangement links TRBV7-6 to TRBJ2-1; 8 nucleotides agree with TRBD2. The germline CDR1 and CDR2 sequences are SGHVS and FNYEAQ. The CDR3 extends over 14 amino acids. Unmatched junction bases numbered 4, after V lost 1 base and J lost 8 bases. The CDR3: CASSLGREVDEQFF. Partial CDR3 DNA: TGTGCCAGCAGCTTAGGGCGGGAGGTCGATGAG. Variable domain in full (rest from reference TRBV7-6 and TRBJ2-1): GAGVSQSPRYKVTKRGQDVALRCDPISGHVSLYWYRQALGQGPEFLTYFNYEAQQDKSGLPNDRFSAERPEGSISTLTIQRTEQRDSAMYRCASSLGREVDEQFFGPGTRLTVL.

This clone came up many times. With the read ending 3 residues before the CDR3 end, the germline J gene is used to fill in that end. This chain uses TRBV20-1 with TRBJ1-2; 8 positions agree with TRBD1. The V segment lost 3 bases and the J segment 3 bases; nucleotides outside the gene matches: 6. Germline CDR1 reads DFQATT; CDR2 reads SNEGSKA (reference sequence). The CDR3 length is 14 residues. Partial CDR3 DNA: TGCAGTGCTAGTCGACAGGGGCAAGACTATGGC. As protein: CSASRQGQDYG. The entire CDR3 reads CSASRQGQDYGYTF.

Only a few counts were recorded for this clone. The read ends 3 residues shy of where the CDR3 ends; the end is completed using the germline J gene. This chain joins TRBV5-6 and TRBJ2-3, with unresolved D. Looked up from germline, CDR1 is SGHDT and CDR2 is YYEEEE. This CDR3 region has 15 residues. This chain's CDR3 is CASSFGRQSQETQYF. The sequenced CDR3 bases are TGTGCCAGCAGCTTCGGCAGACAATCCCAAGAGACG.

The table lists this clone with many counts. The CDR3 end falls 3 residues outside the read, so it is completed with the germline J gene. The genes are TRBV19 and TRBJ2-3, with 8 nucleotides matching TRBD1. With V trimmed by 5 bases and J by 6 bases, 10 bases remained unmatched. Germline CDR1 reads LNHDA; CDR2 reads SQIVND (reference sequence). The CDR3 spans 15 residues. This CDR3 is CASSSGGPTFDTQYF. The sequenced part of the CDR3 DNA is TGTGCCAGTAGTTCAGGGGGCCCCACATTCGATACG.

Many counts were recorded for this clone. From the germline J gene comes the end of the CDR3, since the read stops 3 residues before it. This chain uses TRBV5-6 with TRBJ2-5; the D call may be TRBD1 or TRBD2 (5 bases each). Germline CDR1 reads SGHDT; CDR2 reads YYEEEE. V gave up 2 bases and J gave up 5 bases, with 13 bases separating them. The CDR3 length is 14 residues. The covered CDR3 bases are TGTGCCAGCAGCTTAGGGCAGGGAGAGGAGACC. Translation gives CASSLGQGEET. The entire CDR3 reads CASSLGQGEETQYF.

As to this clone: Read data end 3 residues before the CDR3 end; the end is taken from the germline J gene. The chain recombines TRBV7-8 with TRBJ2-4; D is perhaps TRBD1 (5 bases). CDR1 and CDR2 (germline): SGHVS, FQNEAQ. The CDR3 is 15 amino acids. CDR3 bases read: TGTGCCAGCAGCACGCGAGTGGGCGTAGGGGATGGT. Protein: CASSTRVGVGDG. The entire CDR3 sequence reads CASSTRVGVGDGQYF.

This clone has a count of ten or more. A junction end diverges from the germline sequence, so it may reflect a read error. The sequenced fragment ends 3 residues before the CDR3 boundary, so the rest is inferred from the germline J gene. The chain recombines TRBV7-9 with TRBJ2-2; TRBD1 aligns across 8 bases. The CDR3 has 14 residues. Germline CDR1 SEHNR, CDR2 FQNEAQ (reference sequence). The CDR3 loop reads CASSPPDRAGKLFF. The covered CDR3 bases are TGTGCCAGCAGCCCTCCGGACAGGGCCGGGAAG.